By frequency, the clone carrying this T cell receptor beta chain is large. Its cognate antigen is unknown. Bulk and single-cell libraries used iRepertoire multiplex PCR with TCR subtype-specific primers. After re-calling the multiplex PCR reads, TCRdb lists one entry per CDR3 protein, DNA absent. This repertoire comprises over 950 distinct CDR3 sequences; its ten largest clones make up roughly 22%. This specimen comes from a study of T cells in severe cutaneous drug reactions. Study-wide results and caveats: All seven CBZ-SJS/TEN blister samples shared a public TCRbeta CDR3 at mean about 13%. In carbamazepine-induced Stevens-Johnson syndrome or toxic epidermal necrolysis, TRBV12-4 averaged around 29% in blister cells and about 5.2% in PBMC.

Sequenced patients had Stevens-Johnson syndrome or toxic epidermal necrolysis caused by carbamazepine. The CDR3 has 17 residues. Germline V gives CDR1 MDHEN, CDR2 SYDVKM. This sequence originates from a human donor with a severe cutaneous adverse drug reaction. Sequencing was carried out using PBMCs. The chain has TRBV28 and TRBJ2-3; TCRdb reports TRBD2, a call that lacks DNA to check it against. The CDR3 reads CASSSPGLAGSRYTQYF.